The 19 T cell receptor beta chains below come from one sample, sequenced in a study of shared clonotypes between healthy human individuals. Measured with immunoSEQ multiplex PCR; TCRdb has only the in-frame clones, and not every one. The sample includes 600,000 to 750,000 clones, about nine tenths of them seen just once. Sequencing used memory CD8+ T cells from PBMCs. Subset meaning: CD45RO+ cells pooled with CCR7-negative TemRA cells. The receptors were sampled from a man between 18 and 35 years old in good health. Some clones in this sample may be carry-over from other donors' samples.

The chain carries TRBV5-4 and TRBJ2-7; 9 bases align to TRBD2. Losses at the gene ends were 0 bases for V and 3 bases for J; bases not matched to a gene: 10. This CDR3 is 17 amino acids long. Looked up from germline, CDR1 is SGHNT and CDR2 is YYREEE (reference sequence). The DNA of the CDR3 is TGTGCCAGCAGCTTGGAATTGGCTAGCGGGAAAGTCTACGAGCAGTACTTC. It encodes CASSLELASGKVYEQYF.

The chain couples TRBV9 to TRBJ2-7; 9 bases are shared with TRBD2. Germline CDR1 SGDLS, CDR2 YYNGEE. There are 14 residues in the CDR3. V gave up 3 bases and J gave up 5 bases; unmatched junction bases: 6. The CDR3 bases are TGTGCCAGCAGCGCGGGACTAGCTGCCCACGAGCAGTACTTC. Translated, it gives CASSAGLAAHEQYF.

The chain joins TRBV5-6 to TRBJ2-1, with 7 bases that match TRBD1. Trimming cost V 3 bases and J 11 bases; bases outside gene matches: 2. Germline CDR1 SGHDT, CDR2 YYEEEE. The CDR3 is made up of 11 amino acids. CDR3 in amino acids: CASSSGQKQFF. As DNA, the CDR3 is TGTGCCAGCAGCTCGGGACAGAAGCAGTTCTTC. The full variable domain, completed using reference TRBV5-6 and TRBJ2-1, is DAGVTQSPTHLIKTRGQQVTLRCSPKSGHDTVSWYQQALGQGPQFIFQYYEEEERQRGNFPDRFSGHQFPNYSSELNVNALLLGDSALYLCASSSGQKQFFGPGTRLTVL.

The V and J genes are TRBV2 and TRBJ2-7; D is uncertain. The germline gives CDR1 SNHLY, CDR2 FYNNEI. The CDR3 contains 12 residues. Trimming took 8 bases from V and 2 from J, leaving 10 bases between them. This CDR3 reads CASELRPYEQYF. The CDR3 DNA sequence: TGTGCCAGCGAACTACGGCCCTACGAGCAGTACTTC.

The V gene is TRBV9, the J gene TRBJ1-4; TRBD1 agrees at 9 bases. Germline CDR1 reads SGDLS; CDR2 reads YYNGEE. The V and J ends lost 3 bases and 6 bases, in that order; junction bases with no gene match: 3. This CDR3 region has 14 residues. For the CDR3, the DNA is TGTGCCAGCAGCGAGGGACAGGGCGATGAAAAACTGTTTTTT. It translates to CASSEGQGDEKLFF.

V usage is TRBV30 and J usage is TRBJ2-5; 8 nucleotides align to TRBD1. Gene TRBJ2-7 matches the end of the DNA better, so the J call may be wrong. Germline CDR1 reads GTSNPN; CDR2 reads SVGIG (reference sequence). This CDR3 contains 14 residues. The CDR3 loop reads CAWSRTGSSYEQYF. The CDR3 DNA sequence: TGTGCCTGGAGTAGGACAGGGTCCTCCTACGAGCAGTACTTC.

V usage is TRBV4-3 and J usage is TRBJ1-4; possible D gene TRBD1, 5 bases. The germline gives CDR1 LGHNA, CDR2 YSLEER. V lost 1 base and J 8 bases, leaving 14 bases between the germline ends. The CDR3 sequence is 15 residues long. The CDR3 coding sequence is TGCGCCAGCAGCCAAGGCTCTGGGGGAGGAGAAAAACTGTTTTTT. This translates into CASSQGSGGGEKLFF.

The table lists this clone with a count of one. The J gene is TRBJ2-7, the V gene TRBV27, with TRBD1 matching over 10 bases. Looked up from germline, CDR1 is MNHEY and CDR2 is SMNVEV (reference sequence). With 3 bases clipped from V and 4 bases from J, the junction kept 3 bases outside the gene matches. The CDR3 loop spans 14 amino acids. The CDR3 region has the DNA TGTGCCAGCAGTTTCCGGGACAGGGGTTACGAGCAGTACTTC. Protein product: CASSFRDRGYEQYF.

The gene calls are TRBV10-2 and TRBJ2-7; D is undetermined. Germline V gene data show CDR1 as WSHSY and CDR2 as SAAADI. There are 13 residues in the CDR3. The V end was cut by 3 bases, the J end by 5 bases, with 11 bases between. CDR3 amino acids: CASSDRLKDEQYF. CDR3 sequence (DNA): TGCGCCAGCAGTGACAGGCTTAAGGACGAGCAGTACTTC.

This chain uses TRBV6-5 with TRBJ2-3; D is perhaps TRBD1 (6 bases). Trimming shortened V by 0 bases and J by 2 bases, and 12 bases separated the two germline ends. The CDR3 spans 16 residues. Germline assignment: CDR1 MNHEY and CDR2 SVGAGI. The DNA for the CDR3 is TGTGCCAGCAGTTACTCGCAGGGGCCGGACACAGATACGCAGTATTTT. It encodes CASSYSQGPDTDTQYF.

In its sample, this clone was seen once. The J gene is TRBJ2-1, the V gene TRBV27, with 7 positions matching TRBD2. Trimming removed 6 bases from V and 7 bases from J; junction bases left unmatched: 9. CDR1 is MNHEY and CDR2 is SMNVEV in the germline V gene (reference sequence). The CDR3 consists of 14 residues. CDR3 sequence: CASSQRLAVNEQFF. The CDR3 DNA sequence: TGTGCCAGCAGCCAAAGACTAGCCGTTAATGAGCAGTTCTTC.

The chain joins TRBV25-1 to TRBJ2-7; D is uncertain. V was pared by 1 base and J by 4 bases, with 8 bases between. Germline V gene data show CDR1 as MGHDK and CDR2 as SYGVNS. The CDR3 length is 13 residues. This CDR3 is CASSESLRYEQYF. The CDR3 nucleotides are TGTGCCAGCAGTGAATCCCTTCGATACGAGCAGTACTTC.

The V call is TRBV6-1, the J call TRBJ1-1; no clear D gene. This CDR3 is 16 amino acids long. CDR1 and CDR2 (germline): MNHNS, SASEGT. Trimming stripped 2 bases from V and 1 base from J, with 14 bases between. The CDR3 DNA is TGTGCCAGCAGTGAACCTCATTCGGGATCGAACACTGAAGCTTTCTTT. Translation: CASSEPHSGSNTEAFF.

Details on this clone: The same CDR3 is also encoded by other DNA sequences in this sample. The rearrangement uses TRBV28 and TRBJ2-7; 10 bases align to TRBD2. CDR1 is MDHEN, CDR2 SYDVKM, per germline. The trim removed 7 bases at V and 0 bases at J, leaving 0 bases unmatched. The CDR3 has 13 amino acids. This CDR3 is CASTSGGSYEQYF. CDR3 sequence (DNA): TGTGCCAGCACTAGCGGGGGCTCCTACGAGCAGTACTTC.

The chain carries TRBV7-9 and TRBJ2-7; 12 bases are a match to TRBD2. CDR3 length equals 14 residues. Germline V gene lookup returns CDR1 SEHNR and CDR2 FQNEAQ (reference sequence). Trimming at V came to 5 bases and at J to 5 bases, leaving 4 bases not matched to a gene. CDR3 protein: CASSARLAGDEQYF. For the CDR3, the DNA is TGTGCCAGCAGCGCCAGACTAGCGGGGGACGAGCAGTACTTC. Combining the CDR3 with reference TRBV7-9 and TRBJ2-7 gives the whole variable domain DTGVSQNPRHKITKRGQNVTFRCDPISEHNRLYWYRQTLGQGPEFLTYFQNEAQLEKSRLLSDRFSAERPKGSFSTLEIQRTEQGDSAMYLCASSARLAGDEQYFGPGTRLTVT.

The chain employs TRBV4-3 and TRBJ2-2; 12 bases are a match to TRBD2. CDR3 length: 19 residues. J gave up 5 bases and V 4 bases, and 14 bases lay outside the gene matches. CDR1 is LGHNA and CDR2 is YSLEER in the germline V gene. The CDR3 region is CASSLLWGLAGPGTGELFF. The CDR3 DNA reads TGCGCCAGCAGCCTCCTTTGGGGACTAGCGGGCCCAGGGACCGGGGAGCTGTTTTTT.

The chain has TRBV9 and TRBJ2-7; TRBD2 matches at 7 bases. CDR1 is SGDLS, CDR2 YYNGEE, per germline. The length of the CDR3 is 16 residues. After removal of 4 bases from V and 5 bases from J, the junction contained 15 bases not matched to a gene. CDR3 bases: TGTGCCAGCAGCTCTTCCTGGTCTAGCGGTTCCGACGAGCAGTACTTC. Its protein product is CASSSSWSSGSDEQYF.

This clone appeared once. The chain employs TRBV5-1 and TRBJ2-7; D possibly corresponds to TRBD2 (6 bases). The germline V gene encodes CDR1 SGHRS and CDR2 YFSETQ. V dropped 0 bases and J dropped 2 bases, with 9 bases sitting between them. This CDR3 contains 14 residues. CDR3 sequence reads: CASSLDAGTYEQYF. DNA for the CDR3: TGCGCCAGCAGCTTGGACGCGGGGACCTACGAGCAGTACTTC. Drawing the rest from reference TRBV5-1 and TRBJ2-7, the complete variable domain is KAGVTQTPRYLIKTRGQQVTLSCSPISGHRSVSWYQQTPGQGLQFLFEYFSETQRNKGNFPGRFSGRQFSNSRSEMNVSTLELGDSALYLCASSLDAGTYEQYFGPGTRLTVT.

In its sample, this clone was seen a few times. The sample contains more than one DNA sequence encoding this CDR3. V is TRBV27 and J is TRBJ2-7, with 9 nucleotides matching TRBD1. V lost 2 bases and J lost 1; bases outside the gene matches: 0. The CDR3 is 14 amino acids. Germline V gene sequence: CDR1 MNHEY, CDR2 SMNVEV (reference sequence). The CDR3 DNA follows: TGTGCCAGCAGTTTAGGGACAGGGTCCTACGAGCAGTACTTC. Translation gives CASSLGTGSYEQYF.